The 2 T cell receptor beta chains below all came from one sample that was sequenced in a study of shared clonotypes between healthy human individuals. Sequencing used immunoSEQ multiplex PCR; TCRdb keeps in-frame clones, though not all of them. The sample includes about 960,000 clones, 60% to 85% of them seen just once. The sequencing input was memory CD4+ T cells sorted from blood. Subset: CD45RA-negative fraction. The receptors were gathered from a man between 18 and 29 years old in good health.

The rearrangement links TRBV7-2 to TRBJ2-1; D is perhaps TRBD2 (6 bases). The CDR3 is 16 residues long. The germline CDR1 and CDR2 sequences are SGHTA and FQGNSA. V lost 1 base and J 9 bases, leaving 19 bases between the germline ends. CDR3 protein: CASSLGVERSGVEQFF. As DNA, the CDR3 is TGTGCCAGCAGCTTAGGTGTAGAAAGGTCGGGAGTTGAGCAGTTCTTC.

Only a few counts were recorded for this clone. V and J are TRBV18 and TRBJ2-5; 7 nucleotides line up with TRBD2. The CDR3 runs to 16 residues. V lost 3 bases, J lost 4 bases, and 11 bases stayed unmatched. CDR1 and CDR2 (germline): KGHSH, LQKENI. CDR3 DNA sequence: TGTGCCAGCTCACCTGCGCAGGGAGGGGCAGGAGAGACCCAGTACTTC. This codes for CASSPAQGGAGETQYF.